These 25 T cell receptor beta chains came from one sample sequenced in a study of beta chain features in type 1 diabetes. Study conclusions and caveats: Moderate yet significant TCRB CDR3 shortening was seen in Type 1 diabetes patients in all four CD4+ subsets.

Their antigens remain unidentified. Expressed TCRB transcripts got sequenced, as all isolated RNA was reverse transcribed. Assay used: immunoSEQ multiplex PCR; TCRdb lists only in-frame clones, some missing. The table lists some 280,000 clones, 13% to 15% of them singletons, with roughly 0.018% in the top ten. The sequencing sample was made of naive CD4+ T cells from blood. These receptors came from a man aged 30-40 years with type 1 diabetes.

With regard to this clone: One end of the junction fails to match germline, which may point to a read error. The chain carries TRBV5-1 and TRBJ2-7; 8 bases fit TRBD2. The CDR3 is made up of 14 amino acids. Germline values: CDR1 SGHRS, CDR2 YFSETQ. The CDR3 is CASSLGDSGTEQYF. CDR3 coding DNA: TGCGCCAGCAGTTTGGGAGATAGCGGGACCGAGCAGTACTTC.

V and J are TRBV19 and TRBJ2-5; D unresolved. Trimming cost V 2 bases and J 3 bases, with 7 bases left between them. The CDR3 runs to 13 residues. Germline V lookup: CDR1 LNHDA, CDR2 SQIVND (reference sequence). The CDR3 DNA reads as TGTGCCAGTAGTATACAGGTTAAAGAGACCCAGTACTTC. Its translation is CASSIQVKETQYF.

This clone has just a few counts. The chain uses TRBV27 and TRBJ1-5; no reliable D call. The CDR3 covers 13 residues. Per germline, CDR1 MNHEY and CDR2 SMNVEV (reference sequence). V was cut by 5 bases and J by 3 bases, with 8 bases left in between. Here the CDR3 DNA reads TGTGCCAGCAGTCGTCAGTTCAATCAGCCCCAGCATTTT. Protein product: CASSRQFNQPQHF.

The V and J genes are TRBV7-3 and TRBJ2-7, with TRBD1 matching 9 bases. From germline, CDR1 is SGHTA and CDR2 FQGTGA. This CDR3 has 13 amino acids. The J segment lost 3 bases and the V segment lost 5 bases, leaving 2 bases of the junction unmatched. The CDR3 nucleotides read TGTGCCAGCAGCAGGGACAGGGACTACGAGCAGTACTTC. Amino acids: CASSRDRDYEQYF. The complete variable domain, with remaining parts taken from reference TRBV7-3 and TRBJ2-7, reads GAGVSQTPSNKVTEKGKYVELRCDPISGHTALYWYRQSLGQGPEFLIYFQGTGAADDSGLPNDRFFAVRPEGSVSTLKIQRTERGDSAVYLCASSRDRDYEQYFGPGTRLTVT.

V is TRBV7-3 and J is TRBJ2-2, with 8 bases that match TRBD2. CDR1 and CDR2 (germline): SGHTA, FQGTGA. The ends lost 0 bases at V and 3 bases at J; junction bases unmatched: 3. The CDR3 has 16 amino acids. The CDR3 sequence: CASSLTAGGYTGELFF. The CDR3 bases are TGTGCCAGCAGCTTAACCGCGGGAGGATACACCGGGGAGCTGTTTTTT.

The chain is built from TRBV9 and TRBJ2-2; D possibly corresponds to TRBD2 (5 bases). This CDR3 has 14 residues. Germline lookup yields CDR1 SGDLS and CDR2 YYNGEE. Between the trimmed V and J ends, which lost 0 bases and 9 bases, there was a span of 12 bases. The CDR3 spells CASSVAASFRELFF. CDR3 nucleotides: TGTGCCAGCAGCGTAGCGGCTAGCTTTCGGGAGCTGTTTTTT.

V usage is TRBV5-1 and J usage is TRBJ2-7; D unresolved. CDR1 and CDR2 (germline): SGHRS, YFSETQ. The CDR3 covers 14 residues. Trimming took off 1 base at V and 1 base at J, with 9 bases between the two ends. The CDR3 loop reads CASSLQASSYEQYF. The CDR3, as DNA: TGCGCCAGCAGCTTGCAGGCCTCTTCCTACGAGCAGTACTTC.

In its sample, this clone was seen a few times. DNA for the CDR3: TGCGCCAGCAGCTTGGAAGGGGTTCTCAACAATGAGCAGTTCTTC. Protein: CASSLEGVLNNEQFF. V usage is TRBV5-1 and J usage is TRBJ2-1; D might be TRBD1 (5 bases). The CDR3 extends over 15 amino acids. Trimming took 0 bases from V and 5 from J, leaving 12 bases between them. Germline-derived CDR1 and CDR2 are SGHRS and YFSETQ.

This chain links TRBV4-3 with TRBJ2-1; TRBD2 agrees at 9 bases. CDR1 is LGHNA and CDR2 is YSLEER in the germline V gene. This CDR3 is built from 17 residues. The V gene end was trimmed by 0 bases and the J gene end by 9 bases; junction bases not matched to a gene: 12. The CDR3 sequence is CASSQDLVAGGPSEQFF. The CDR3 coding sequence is TGCGCCAGCAGCCAAGATCTGGTGGCGGGAGGGCCTAGTGAGCAGTTCTTC.

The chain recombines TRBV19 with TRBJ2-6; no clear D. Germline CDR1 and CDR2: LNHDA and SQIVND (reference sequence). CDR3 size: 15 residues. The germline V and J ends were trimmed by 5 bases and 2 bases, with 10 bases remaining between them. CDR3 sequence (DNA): TGTGCCAGTAGTCAGCGATCCACTGGGGCCAACGTCCTGACTTTC. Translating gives CASSQRSTGANVLTF.

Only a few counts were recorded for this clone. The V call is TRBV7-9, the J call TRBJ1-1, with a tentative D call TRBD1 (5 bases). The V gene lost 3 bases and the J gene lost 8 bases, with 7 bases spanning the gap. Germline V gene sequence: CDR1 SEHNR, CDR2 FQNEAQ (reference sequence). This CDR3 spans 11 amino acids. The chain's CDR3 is CASSLGGEAFF. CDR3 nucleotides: TGTGCCAGCAGCTTGGGGGGAGAAGCTTTCTTT. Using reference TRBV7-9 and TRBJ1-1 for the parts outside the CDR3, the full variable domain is DTGVSQNPRHKITKRGQNVTFRCDPISEHNRLYWYRQTLGQGPEFLTYFQNEAQLEKSRLLSDRFSAERPKGSFSTLEIQRTEQGDSAMYLCASSLGGEAFFGQGTRLTVV.

In DNA, the CDR3 is TGTGCCTGGGCCCTCGAGGGGAACACTGAAGCTTTCTTT. Its translation: CAWALEGNTEAFF. V and J are TRBV30 and TRBJ1-1; D remains unclear. CDR3 length equals 13 residues. The germline CDR1 and CDR2 sequences are GTSNPN and SVGIG (reference sequence). The ends were cut back, 5 bases at V and 1 base at J, with 11 bases in the middle.

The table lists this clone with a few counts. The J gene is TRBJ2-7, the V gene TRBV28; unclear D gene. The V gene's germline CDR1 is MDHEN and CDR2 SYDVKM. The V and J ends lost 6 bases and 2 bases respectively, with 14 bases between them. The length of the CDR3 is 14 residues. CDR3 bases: TGTGCCAGCAGAACCTCGACACTCCCCTACGAGCAGTACTTC. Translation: CASRTSTLPYEQYF.

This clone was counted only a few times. This chain's CDR3 is CAWSRSREPMNTEAFF. The CDR3 coding sequence is TGTGCCTGGAGTAGATCCCGGGAACCCATGAACACTGAAGCTTTCTTT. The J gene is TRBJ1-1, the V gene TRBV30, with D uncertain. V lost 2 bases, J lost 0 bases, and 16 bases lay in between. The CDR3 extends over 16 amino acids. The germline gives CDR1 GTSNPN, CDR2 SVGIG (reference sequence).

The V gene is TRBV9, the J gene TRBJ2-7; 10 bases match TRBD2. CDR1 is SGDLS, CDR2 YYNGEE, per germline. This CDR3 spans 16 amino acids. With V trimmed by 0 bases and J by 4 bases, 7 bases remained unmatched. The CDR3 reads CASSVEPSGSSYEQYF. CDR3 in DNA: TGTGCCAGCAGCGTAGAACCTAGCGGGAGTTCTTACGAGCAGTACTTC.

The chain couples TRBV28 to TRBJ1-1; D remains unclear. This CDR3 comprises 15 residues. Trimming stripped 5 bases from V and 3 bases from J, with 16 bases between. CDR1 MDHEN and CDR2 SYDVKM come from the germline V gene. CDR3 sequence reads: CASSLPGTRDTEAFF. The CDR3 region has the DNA TGTGCCAGCAGTCTACCGGGAACTAGGGACACTGAAGCTTTCTTT.

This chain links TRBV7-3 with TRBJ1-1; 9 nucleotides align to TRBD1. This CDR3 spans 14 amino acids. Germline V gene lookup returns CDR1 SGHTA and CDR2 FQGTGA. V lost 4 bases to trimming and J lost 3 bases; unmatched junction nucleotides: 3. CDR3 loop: CASSSQGADTEAFF. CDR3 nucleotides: TGTGCCAGCAGCTCACAGGGGGCTGACACTGAAGCTTTCTTT.

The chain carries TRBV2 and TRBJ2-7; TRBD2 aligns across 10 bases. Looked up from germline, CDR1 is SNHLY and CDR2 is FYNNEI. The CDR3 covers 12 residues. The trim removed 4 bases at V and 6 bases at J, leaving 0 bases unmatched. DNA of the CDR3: TGTGCCAGCAGTGGACTAGCGGGCGAGCAGTACTTC. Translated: CASSGLAGEQYF.

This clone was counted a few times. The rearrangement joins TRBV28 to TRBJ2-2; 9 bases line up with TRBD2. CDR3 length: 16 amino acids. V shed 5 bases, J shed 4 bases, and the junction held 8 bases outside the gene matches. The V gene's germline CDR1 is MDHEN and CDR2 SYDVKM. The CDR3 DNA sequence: TGTGCCAGCAGTATTCCTAGCGGGACTTCCACCGGGGAGCTGTTTTTT. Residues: CASSIPSGTSTGELFF.

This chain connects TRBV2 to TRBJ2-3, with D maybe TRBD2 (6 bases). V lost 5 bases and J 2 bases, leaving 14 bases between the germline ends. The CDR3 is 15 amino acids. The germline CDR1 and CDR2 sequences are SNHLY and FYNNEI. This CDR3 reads CASSPIADLTDTQYF. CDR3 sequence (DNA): TGTGCCAGCAGTCCAATAGCGGACCTCACAGATACGCAGTATTTT.

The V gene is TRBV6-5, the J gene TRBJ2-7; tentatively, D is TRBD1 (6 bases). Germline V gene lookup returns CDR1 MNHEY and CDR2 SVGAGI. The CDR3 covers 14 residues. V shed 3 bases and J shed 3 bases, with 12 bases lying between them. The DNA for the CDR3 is TGTGCCAGCAGTTATTTGGGACAAGACTACGAGCAGTACTTC. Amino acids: CASSYLGQDYEQYF.

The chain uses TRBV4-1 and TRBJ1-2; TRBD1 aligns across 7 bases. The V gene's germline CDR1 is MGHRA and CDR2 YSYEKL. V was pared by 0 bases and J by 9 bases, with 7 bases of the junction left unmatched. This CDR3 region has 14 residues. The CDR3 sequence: CASSQDSRGLSYTF. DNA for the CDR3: TGCGCCAGCAGCCAAGATAGCAGGGGGTTGAGCTACACCTTC.

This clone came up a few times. Written as DNA, the CDR3 is TGTGCCAGCAGTTACTCCGGCAGGGGAGTCGGCTACACCTTC. It codes for CASSYSGRGVGYTF. The chain couples TRBV6-6 to TRBJ1-2, with a weak D call TRBD1 (6 bases). Deletions cut 0 bases from V and 8 bases from J, with 13 bases between. Germline V lookup: CDR1 MNHNY, CDR2 SVGAGI (reference sequence). The CDR3 is 14 residues long.

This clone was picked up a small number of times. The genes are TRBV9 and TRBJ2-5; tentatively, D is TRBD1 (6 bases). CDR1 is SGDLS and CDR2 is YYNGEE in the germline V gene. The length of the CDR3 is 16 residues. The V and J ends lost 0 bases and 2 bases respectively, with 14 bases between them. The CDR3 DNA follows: TGTGCCAGCAGCGTAGCAAGCGACAGGACTCAAGAGACCCAGTACTTC. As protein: CASSVASDRTQETQYF.

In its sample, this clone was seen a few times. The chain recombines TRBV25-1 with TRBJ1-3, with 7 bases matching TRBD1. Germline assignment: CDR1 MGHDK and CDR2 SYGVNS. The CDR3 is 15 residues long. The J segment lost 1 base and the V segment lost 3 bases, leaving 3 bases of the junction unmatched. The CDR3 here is CASSDPTGSGNTIYF. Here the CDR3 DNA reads TGTGCCAGCAGTGATCCGACAGGGTCTGGAAACACCATATATTTT. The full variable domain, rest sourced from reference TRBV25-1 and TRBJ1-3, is EADIYQTPRYLVIGTGKKITLECSQTMGHDKMYWYQQDPGMELHLIHYSYGVNSTEKGDLSSESTVSRIRTEHFPLTLESARPSHTSQYLCASSDPTGSGNTIYFGEGSWLTVV.